These 31 T cell receptor beta chains came from one sample sequenced in a study of blood T cell repertoires in COVID-19. Data came from immunoSEQ multiplex PCR; TCRdb stores just in-frame clones and leaves some out. This table has more than 90,000 clones, approximately 84% appearing once. Sequencing was carried out using peripheral blood. The source of these receptors is a human donor in a cohort sampled during active COVID-19.

CDR3 amino acids: CASSLDGGSGELFF. DNA for the CDR3: TGTGCCAGCAGCTTGGACGGGGGATCGGGGGAGCTGTTTTTT. This sequence joins TRBV5-6 and TRBJ2-2; D may be TRBD2 (6 bases). Trimming pared 0 bases from V and 8 bases from J, leaving 11 bases between. The V gene's germline CDR1 is SGHDT and CDR2 YYEEEE. This CDR3 is 14 amino acids long.

The count of this clone is one. The chain links TRBV13 to TRBJ2-7; weak D call: TRBD1 (6 bases). The CDR3 consists of 12 residues. Germline CDR1 is PRHDT and CDR2 is FYEKMQ (reference sequence). V lost 4 bases to trimming and J lost 6 bases, with 10 bases between them. In DNA form, the CDR3 reads TGTGCCAGCAGCTACAACAGGGTCGAGCAGTACTTC. This sequence encodes CASSYNRVEQYF.

This chain joins TRBV2 and TRBJ1-2, with TRBD1 identical over 11 bases. J lost 4 bases, V lost 6 bases, and 7 bases had no gene match. The germline gives CDR1 SNHLY, CDR2 FYNNEI. CDR3 size: 15 residues. In DNA form, the CDR3 reads TGTGCCAGCAGCCTAGGACAGGGGGCTTTCTATGGCTACACCTTC. It specifies CASSLGQGAFYGYTF. The full variable domain, in which reference TRBV2 and TRBJ1-2 provide the parts outside the CDR3, is EPEVTQTPSHQVTQMGQEVILRCVPISNHLYFYWYRQILGQKVEFLVSFYNNEISEKSEIFDDQFSVERPDGSNFTLKIRSTKLEDSAMYFCASSLGQGAFYGYTFGSGTRLTVV.

V and J are TRBV28 and TRBJ1-6; the D is unclear. Per the germline V gene, CDR1 is MDHEN and CDR2 is SYDVKM. The CDR3 is made up of 17 amino acids. Trimming cost V 0 bases and J 2 bases, with 11 bases left between them. DNA of the CDR3: TGTGCCAGCAGTTTATGGCGGACGGGAACCTATAATTCACCCCTCCACTTT. Its protein product is CASSLWRTGTYNSPLHF.

The rearrangement joins TRBV27 to TRBJ2-3, with 7 bases that match TRBD1. CDR3 length equals 14 residues. Germline loops: CDR1 MNHEY, CDR2 SMNVEV (reference sequence). The V gene end was trimmed by 6 bases and the J gene end by 2 bases; junction bases not matched to a gene: 5. In DNA form, the CDR3 reads TGTGCCAGCAGACCGGGACAGATCACAGATACGCAGTATTTT. This translates into CASRPGQITDTQYF.

This clone was seen only a few times. The V gene is TRBV21-1, the J gene TRBJ1-6. TRBV21-1 is a documented pseudogene. This CDR3 region has 14 residues. The CDR3 protein is CASIFAPRGSPLHF. The DNA for the CDR3 is TGTGCCAGCATATTCGCCCCCAGAGGTTCACCCCTCCACTTT.

V usage is TRBV28 and J usage is TRBJ1-2; unclear D gene. Germline V gene data show CDR1 as MDHEN and CDR2 as SYDVKM. The CDR3 length is 17 residues. Trimming removed 7 bases at V and 8 bases at J, with 29 bases between. The CDR3 DNA follows: TGTGCCAGCACCCCTGCGGACGGGGAAAGCTTATTGGGGGGCTACACCTTC. Translation: CASTPADGESLLGGYTF.

The V gene is TRBV6-5, the J gene TRBJ2-1; TRBD2 agrees at 12 bases. The V segment lost 3 bases and the J segment 5 bases; nucleotides outside the gene matches: 5. There are 16 residues in the CDR3. Germline lookup yields CDR1 MNHEY and CDR2 SVGAGI. CDR3 DNA sequence: TGTGCCAGCAGTTATGATGGACTAGCGGGAAACAATGAGCAGTTCTTC. Translated: CASSYDGLAGNNEQFF.

Only one count was recorded for this clone. This chain uses TRBV27 with TRBJ2-2; 16 nucleotides match TRBD2. Germline V gene sequence: CDR1 MNHEY, CDR2 SMNVEV (reference sequence). The CDR3 length is 18 residues. Germline trimming cut 4 bases from V and 8 bases from J; bases unmatched to any gene: 10. CDR3 nucleotide sequence: TGTGCCAGCAGTTCCTACTCCGGGACTAGCGGGAGGGCAGGGGAGCTGTTTTTT. This gives the protein CASSSYSGTSGRAGELFF.

The chain carries TRBV7-9 and TRBJ1-2; 10 nucleotides line up with TRBD1. Losses at the gene ends were 5 bases for V and 2 bases for J; bases not matched to a gene: 5. Germline values: CDR1 SEHNR, CDR2 FQNEAQ (reference sequence). The CDR3 totals 15 residues. In DNA form, the CDR3 reads TGTGCCAGCAGCGCAAAGACAGGGGGCAACTATGGCTACACCTTC. Amino acid sequence: CASSAKTGGNYGYTF. The full variable domain, rest sourced from reference TRBV7-9 and TRBJ1-2, is DTGVSQNPRHKITKRGQNVTFRCDPISEHNRLYWYRQTLGQGPEFLTYFQNEAQLEKSRLLSDRFSAERPKGSFSTLEIQRTEQGDSAMYLCASSAKTGGNYGYTFGSGTRLTVV.

The genes are TRBV25-1 and TRBJ2-2; 11 bases align to TRBD2. The V gene end was trimmed by 4 bases and the J gene end by 5 bases; junction bases not matched to a gene: 9. The CDR3 length is 17 residues. Germline CDR1 MGHDK, CDR2 SYGVNS. The CDR3 loop reads CASSGYSGRAGTGELFF. The CDR3 DNA follows: TGTGCCAGCAGTGGATATAGCGGGAGGGCCGGAACCGGGGAGCTGTTTTTT.

V gene TRBV5-1 combines with J gene TRBJ2-5, with D uncertain. Deletions cut 5 bases from V and 2 bases from J, with 4 bases between. CDR1 SGHRS and CDR2 YFSETQ come from the germline V gene. The CDR3 is made up of 11 amino acids. The CDR3 DNA is TGCGCCAGCAGTATACAAGAGACCCAGTACTTC. Residues: CASSIQETQYF. The full variable domain, rest sourced from reference TRBV5-1 and TRBJ2-5, is KAGVTQTPRYLIKTRGQQVTLSCSPISGHRSVSWYQQTPGQGLQFLFEYFSETQRNKGNFPGRFSGRQFSNSRSEMNVSTLELGDSALYLCASSIQETQYFGPGTRLLVL.

The chain joins TRBV6-2 or TRBV6-3 to TRBJ1-2, with a weak D call TRBD1 (6 bases). CDR1 and CDR2 from the germline V gene are MNHEY and SVGEGT. The ends were cut back, 5 bases at V and 6 bases at J, with 16 bases in the middle. The CDR3 sequence is 14 residues long. The CDR3 loop is CASSTIRDIDGYTF. Here the CDR3 DNA reads TGTGCCAGCAGTACAATCCGGGACATAGATGGCTACACCTTC.

J is TRBJ1-1 and V is TRBV7-8, with a tentative D call TRBD1 (6 bases). The V gene lost 0 bases and the J gene lost 3 bases, with 8 bases spanning the gap. The V gene's germline CDR1 is SGHVS and CDR2 FQNEAQ. There are 14 residues in the CDR3. The CDR3, as DNA: TGTGCCAGCAGCTTAGCGCAGGGGCACACTGAAGCTTTCTTT. Encoded protein: CASSLAQGHTEAFF.

V gene TRBV5-6 combines with J gene TRBJ2-1; D call uncertain. This CDR3 comprises 15 residues. The germline gives CDR1 SGHDT, CDR2 YYEEEE. V shed 3 bases and J shed 8 bases, with 18 bases lying between them. The CDR3 region has the DNA TGTGCCAGCAGCTGGAGCCTCCTCGTAAAGCATGAGCAGTTCTTC. This translates into CASSWSLLVKHEQFF.

V and J are TRBV27 and TRBJ2-1; D is perhaps TRBD2 (5 bases). Germline CDR1 and CDR2: MNHEY and SMNVEV (reference sequence). V was trimmed by 8 bases and J by 0 bases, leaving 14 bases between them. The CDR3 is made up of 15 amino acids. For the CDR3, the DNA is TGTGCCAGCTTCGGGGTGGGTTACTCCTACAATGAGCAGTTCTTC. It translates to CASFGVGYSYNEQFF.

The DNA for the CDR3 is TGTGCCAGCAGCTCCACCGGGACAGGGACCGGCTACACCTTC. Translation: CASSSTGTGTGYTF. This chain links TRBV11-2 with TRBJ1-2; TRBD1 agrees at 9 bases. Germline CDR1 SGHAT, CDR2 FQNNGV. The V and J ends lost 4 bases and 8 bases, in that order; junction bases with no gene match: 8. The CDR3 totals 14 residues.

The V call is TRBV7-2, the J call TRBJ2-1, with TRBD2 as a possible D gene (5 bases). Germline CDR1 is SGHTA and CDR2 is FQGNSA. The CDR3 is made up of 15 amino acids. Deletions cut 5 bases from V and 7 bases from J, with 18 bases between. The CDR3 nucleotides read TGTGCCAGCAGCGCCGAGGGATTAATTGGGAATGAGCAGTTCTTC. Encoded protein: CASSAEGLIGNEQFF.

CDR3 DNA: TGTGCCAGCAGCCCCATAGTATCCACAGATACGCAGTATTTT. This encodes CASSPIVSTDTQYF. V is TRBV11-1 and J is TRBJ2-3; no definite D call. The V gene lost 5 bases and the J gene lost 2 bases, with 11 bases spanning the gap. Germline V gene sequence: CDR1 SGHAT, CDR2 FQDESV (reference sequence). The CDR3 is 14 residues long.

The chain uses TRBV2 and TRBJ1-1; no definite D call. Trimming took 6 bases from V and 11 from J, leaving 10 bases between them. CDR1 is SNHLY, CDR2 FYNNEI, per germline. The CDR3 contains 10 residues. CDR3 DNA: TGTGCCAGCAGCGGCCCGCGGGCTTTCTTT. As protein: CASSGPRAFF.

This chain joins TRBV28 and TRBJ1-6, with D uncertain. Trimming left V 7 bases short and J 6 bases short, with 16 bases between. The CDR3 has 15 amino acids. Germline lookup yields CDR1 MDHEN and CDR2 SYDVKM. The CDR3 sequence: CASTQAGYSNSPLHF. CDR3 nucleotides: TGTGCCAGCACCCAAGCAGGATATAGTAATTCACCCCTCCACTTT.

This clone was counted a single time. V usage is TRBV18 and J usage is TRBJ2-3; 8 bases map to TRBD1. V dropped 6 bases and J dropped 1; count of bases not matched to a gene: 9. The CDR3 length is 16 residues. From germline, CDR1 is KGHSH and CDR2 LQKENI. The CDR3 nucleotides are TGTGCCAGCTCGTCATTAGGACAGGGTCGCACAGATACGCAGTATTTT. This translates into CASSSLGQGRTDTQYF. Supplemented by reference TRBV18 and TRBJ2-3, the full variable domain reads NAGVMQNPRHLVRRRGQEARLRCSPMKGHSHVYWYRQLPEEGLKFMVYLQKENIIDESGMPKERFSAEFPKEGPSILRIQQVVRGDSAAYFCASSSLGQGRTDTQYFGPGTRLTVL.

The J gene is TRBJ2-1, the V gene TRBV29-1; the match to TRBD1 covers 7 bases. V trimming: 7 bases; J trimming: 13 bases; junction bases outside the gene matches: 13. Germline CDR1 and CDR2: SQVTM and ANQGSEA. The CDR3 has 12 residues. CDR3 bases: TGCAGCGGGACTGATGAAGGGACAGTTCAGTTCTTC. Its translation is CSGTDEGTVQFF.

This chain uses TRBV28 with TRBJ2-2; 13 nucleotides line up with TRBD2. V was clipped by 5 bases and J by 2 bases; unmatched bases: 8. This CDR3 region has 18 residues. Per the germline V gene, CDR1 is MDHEN and CDR2 is SYDVKM. DNA for the CDR3: TGTGCCAGCAGTAAGGGGACTAGCGGGAAGGTAAACACCGGGGAGCTGTTTTTT. Translation gives CASSKGTSGKVNTGELFF.

This chain joins TRBV7-2 and TRBJ2-3; TRBD1 agrees at 10 bases. V lost 5 bases to trimming and J lost 1 base; unmatched junction nucleotides: 12. This CDR3 region has 18 residues. Germline lookup yields CDR1 SGHTA and CDR2 FQGNSA. CDR3 amino acids: CASSRVTDRGLGTDTQYF. The CDR3 DNA reads TGTGCCAGCAGCAGGGTAACCGACAGGGGGCTAGGCACAGATACGCAGTATTTT.

This clone has only one observation. The chain joins TRBV6-5 to TRBJ1-2, with 9 bases fitting TRBD1. The ends lost 8 bases at V and 3 bases at J; junction bases unmatched: 4. The germline gives CDR1 MNHEY, CDR2 SVGAGI. This CDR3 spans 13 amino acids. DNA for the CDR3: TGTGCCAGCTGCCGGGACAGGGACTATGGCTACACCTTC. This encodes CASCRDRDYGYTF.

This clone has a handful of counts. The V and J genes are TRBV6-2 or TRBV6-3 and TRBJ2-3; D unclear. Trimming shortened V by 5 bases and J by 8 bases, and 11 bases separated the two germline ends. The germline V gene has CDR1 MNHEY and CDR2 SVGEGT. This CDR3 has 12 amino acids. This CDR3 reads CASSPPTLTQYF. The CDR3 bases are TGTGCCAGCAGTCCCCCGACTCTTACGCAGTATTTT.

The chain uses TRBV6-2 or TRBV6-3 and TRBJ2-4; 13 positions agree with TRBD2. The CDR3 contains 18 residues. The germline CDR1 and CDR2 sequences are MNHEY and SVGEGT. V lost 2 bases and J lost 3; bases outside the gene matches: 7. This chain's CDR3 is CASSYHPTSGRYKNIQYF. The CDR3 DNA reads TGTGCCAGCAGTTACCATCCGACTAGCGGGAGGTACAAAAACATTCAGTACTTC.

The chain couples TRBV6-1 to TRBJ1-4; D possibly corresponds to TRBD1 (5 bases). The ends were cut back, 2 bases at V and 5 bases at J, with 6 bases in the middle. Per the germline V gene, CDR1 is MNHNS and CDR2 is SASEGT. The CDR3 covers 13 residues. CDR3 bases: TGTGCCAGCAGTGAACAGGGAAATGAAAAACTGTTTTTT. Protein product: CASSEQGNEKLFF.

J is TRBJ2-7 and V is TRBV6-5; 9 bases agree with TRBD1. The CDR3 runs 14 residues. Germline V lookup: CDR1 MNHEY, CDR2 SVGAGI. With V trimmed by 10 bases and J by 2 bases, 9 bases remained unmatched. The DNA for the CDR3 is TGTGCCACCACCGGGACAGGGTTCGCCTACGAGCAGTACTTC. Protein: CATTGTGFAYEQYF.

This chain uses TRBV12-5 with TRBJ1-5, with D possibly TRBD1 on 6 matching bases. The CDR3 is made up of 14 amino acids. Between the trimmed V and J ends, which lost 6 bases and 4 bases, there was a span of 13 bases. The germline V gene has CDR1 LGHNT and CDR2 FRNRAP. CDR3 loop: CASGLTGINQPQHF. Written as DNA, the CDR3 is TGTGCTAGTGGCTTGACAGGTATAAATCAGCCCCAGCATTTT.